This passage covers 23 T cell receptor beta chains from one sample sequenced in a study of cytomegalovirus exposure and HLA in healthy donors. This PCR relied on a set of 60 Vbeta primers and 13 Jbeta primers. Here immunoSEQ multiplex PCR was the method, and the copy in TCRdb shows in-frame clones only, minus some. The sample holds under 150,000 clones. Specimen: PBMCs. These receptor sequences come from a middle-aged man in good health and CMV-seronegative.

The CDR3 DNA is TGCGCCAGCAGCTTGGCAACAGGGTCCTACGAGCAGTACTTC. Protein sequence: CASSLATGSYEQYF. V is TRBV5-1 and J is TRBJ2-7, with D tentatively TRBD1 (6 bases). The CDR3 length is 14 residues. The V gene's germline CDR1 is SGHRS and CDR2 YFSETQ. The ends were cut back, 0 bases at V and 1 base at J, with 8 bases in the middle.

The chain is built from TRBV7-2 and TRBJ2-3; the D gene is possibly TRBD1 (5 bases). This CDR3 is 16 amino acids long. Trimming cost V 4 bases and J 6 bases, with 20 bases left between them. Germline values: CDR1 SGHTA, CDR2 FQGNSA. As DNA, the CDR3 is TGTGCCAGCAGCTCACCCCGGCCCCAGGGCCTGGATACGCAGTATTTT. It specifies CASSSPRPQGLDTQYF.

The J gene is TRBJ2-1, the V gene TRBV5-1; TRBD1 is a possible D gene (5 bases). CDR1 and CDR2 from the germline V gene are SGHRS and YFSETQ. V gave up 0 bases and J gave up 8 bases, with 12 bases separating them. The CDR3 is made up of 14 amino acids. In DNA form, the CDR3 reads TGCGCCAGCAGCTTGGTAGGGGCGGTGGATGAGCAGTTCTTC. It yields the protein CASSLVGAVDEQFF.

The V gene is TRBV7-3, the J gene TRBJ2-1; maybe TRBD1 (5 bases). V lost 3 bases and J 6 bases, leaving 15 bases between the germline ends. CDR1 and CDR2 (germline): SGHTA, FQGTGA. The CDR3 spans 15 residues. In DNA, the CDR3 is TGTGCCAGCAGCTTTTCCAGGGATGGTATCAATGAGCAGTTCTTC. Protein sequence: CASSFSRDGINEQFF.

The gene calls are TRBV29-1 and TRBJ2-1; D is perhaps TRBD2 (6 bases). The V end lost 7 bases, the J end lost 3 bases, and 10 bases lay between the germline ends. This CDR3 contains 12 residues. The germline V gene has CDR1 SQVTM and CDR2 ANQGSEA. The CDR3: CSGRDGYNEQFF. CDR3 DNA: TGCAGCGGGCGGGACGGCTACAATGAGCAGTTCTTC.

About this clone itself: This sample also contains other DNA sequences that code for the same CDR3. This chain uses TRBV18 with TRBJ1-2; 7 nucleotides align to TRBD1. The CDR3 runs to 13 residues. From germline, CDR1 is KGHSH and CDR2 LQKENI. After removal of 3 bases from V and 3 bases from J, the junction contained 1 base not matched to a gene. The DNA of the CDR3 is TGTGCCAGCTCACCCGGGACAGACTATGGCTACACCTTC. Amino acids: CASSPGTDYGYTF.

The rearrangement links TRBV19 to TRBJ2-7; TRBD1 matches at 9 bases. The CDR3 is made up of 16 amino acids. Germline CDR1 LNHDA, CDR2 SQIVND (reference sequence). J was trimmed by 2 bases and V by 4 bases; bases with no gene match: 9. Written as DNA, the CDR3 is TGTGCCAGTAGTAGTGCCTCCGGGACAGGGACCTACGAGCAGTACTTC. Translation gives CASSSASGTGTYEQYF.

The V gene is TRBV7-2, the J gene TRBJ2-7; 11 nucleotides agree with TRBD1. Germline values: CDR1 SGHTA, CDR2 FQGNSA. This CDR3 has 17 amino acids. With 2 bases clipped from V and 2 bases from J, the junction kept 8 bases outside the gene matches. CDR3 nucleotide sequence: TGTGCCAGCAGCTTACGAACGGACAGGGGGCGAACCTACGAGCAGTACTTC. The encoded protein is CASSLRTDRGRTYEQYF.

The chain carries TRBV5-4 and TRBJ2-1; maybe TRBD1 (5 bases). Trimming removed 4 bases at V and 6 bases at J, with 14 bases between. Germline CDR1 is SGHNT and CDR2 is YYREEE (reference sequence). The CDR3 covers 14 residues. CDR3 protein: CASSPGQLGNEQFF. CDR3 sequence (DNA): TGTGCCAGCAGCCCCGGACAACTGGGCAATGAGCAGTTCTTC.

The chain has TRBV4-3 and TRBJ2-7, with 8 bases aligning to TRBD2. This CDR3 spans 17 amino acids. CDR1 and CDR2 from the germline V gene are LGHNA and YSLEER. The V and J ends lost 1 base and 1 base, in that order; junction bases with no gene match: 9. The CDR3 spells CASSQGFPSGPSYEQYF. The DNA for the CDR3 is TGCGCCAGCAGCCAAGGGTTCCCTAGCGGGCCTTCCTACGAGCAGTACTTC.

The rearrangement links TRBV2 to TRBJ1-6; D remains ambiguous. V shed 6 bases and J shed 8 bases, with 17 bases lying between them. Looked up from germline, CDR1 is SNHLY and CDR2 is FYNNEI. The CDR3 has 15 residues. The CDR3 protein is CASRAAGYVDSPLHF. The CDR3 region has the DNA TGTGCCAGCAGAGCCGCCGGGTATGTAGATTCACCCCTCCACTTT.

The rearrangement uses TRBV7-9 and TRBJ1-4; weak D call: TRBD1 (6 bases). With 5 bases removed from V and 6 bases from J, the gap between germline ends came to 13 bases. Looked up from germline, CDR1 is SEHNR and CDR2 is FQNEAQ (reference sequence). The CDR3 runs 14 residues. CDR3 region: CASSIRGGDEKLFF. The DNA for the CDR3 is TGTGCCAGCAGCATCAGGGGAGGGGATGAAAAACTGTTTTTT.

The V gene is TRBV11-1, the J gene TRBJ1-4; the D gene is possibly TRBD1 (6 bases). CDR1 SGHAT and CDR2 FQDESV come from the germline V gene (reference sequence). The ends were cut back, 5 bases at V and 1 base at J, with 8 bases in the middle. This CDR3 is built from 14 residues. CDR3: CASSLTGTNEKLFF. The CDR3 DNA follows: TGTGCCAGCAGCCTGACAGGAACTAATGAAAAACTGTTTTTT.

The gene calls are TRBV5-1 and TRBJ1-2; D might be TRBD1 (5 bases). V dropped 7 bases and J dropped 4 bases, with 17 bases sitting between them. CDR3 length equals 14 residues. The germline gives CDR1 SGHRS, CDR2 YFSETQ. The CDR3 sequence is CASSSPEGIYGYTF. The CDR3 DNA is TGCGCCAGCTCCTCCCCGGAGGGGATCTATGGCTACACCTTC.

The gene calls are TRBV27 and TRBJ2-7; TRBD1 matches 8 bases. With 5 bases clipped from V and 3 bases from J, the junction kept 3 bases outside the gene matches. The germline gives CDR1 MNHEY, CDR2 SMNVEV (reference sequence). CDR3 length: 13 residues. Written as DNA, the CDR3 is TGTGCCAGCAGTCGTGACAGGGGCTACGAGCAGTACTTC. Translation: CASSRDRGYEQYF.

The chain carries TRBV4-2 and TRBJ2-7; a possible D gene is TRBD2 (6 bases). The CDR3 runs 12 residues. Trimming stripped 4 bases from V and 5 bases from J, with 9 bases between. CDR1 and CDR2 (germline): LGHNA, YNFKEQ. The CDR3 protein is CASSRGDHEQYF. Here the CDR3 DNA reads TGTGCCAGCAGCCGGGGGGACCACGAGCAGTACTTC.

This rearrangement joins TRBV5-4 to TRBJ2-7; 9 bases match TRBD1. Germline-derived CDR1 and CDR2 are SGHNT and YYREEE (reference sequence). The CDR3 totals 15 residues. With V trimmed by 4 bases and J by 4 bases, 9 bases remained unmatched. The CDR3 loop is CASSESRDRDYEQYF. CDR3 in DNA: TGTGCCAGCAGCGAGTCACGGGACAGGGATTACGAGCAGTACTTC.

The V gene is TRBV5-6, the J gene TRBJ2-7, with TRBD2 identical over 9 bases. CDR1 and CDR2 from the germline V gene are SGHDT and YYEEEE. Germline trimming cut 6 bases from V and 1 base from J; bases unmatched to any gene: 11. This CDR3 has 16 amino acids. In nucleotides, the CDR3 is TGTGCCAGCATCCTGGGAGCGGGGGGCGTATCCTACGAGCAGTACTTC. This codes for CASILGAGGVSYEQYF.

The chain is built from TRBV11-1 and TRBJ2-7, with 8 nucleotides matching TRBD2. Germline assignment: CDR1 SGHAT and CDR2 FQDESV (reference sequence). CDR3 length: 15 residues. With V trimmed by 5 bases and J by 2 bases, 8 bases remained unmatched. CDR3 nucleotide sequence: TGTGCCAGCAGCCGCACCGGGGGGGGCCCCTACGAGCAGTACTTC. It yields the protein CASSRTGGGPYEQYF. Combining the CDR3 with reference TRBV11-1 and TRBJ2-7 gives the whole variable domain EAEVAQSPRYKITEKSQAVAFWCDPISGHATLYWYRQILGQGPELLVQFQDESVVDDSQLPKDRFSAERLKGVDSTLKIQPAELGDSAMYLCASSRTGGGPYEQYFGPGTRLTVT.

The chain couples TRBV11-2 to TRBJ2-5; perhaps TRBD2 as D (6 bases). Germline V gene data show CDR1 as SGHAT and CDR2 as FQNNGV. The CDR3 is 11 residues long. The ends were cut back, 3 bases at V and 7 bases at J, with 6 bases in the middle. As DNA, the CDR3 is TGTGCCAGCAGCTTCGGGGGGACCCAGTACTTC. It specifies CASSFGGTQYF.

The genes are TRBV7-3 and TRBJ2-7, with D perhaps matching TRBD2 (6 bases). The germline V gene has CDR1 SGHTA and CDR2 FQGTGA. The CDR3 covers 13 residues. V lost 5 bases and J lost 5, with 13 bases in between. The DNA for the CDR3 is TGTGCCAGCAGCACCCGGCGGGGAAACGAGCAGTACTTC. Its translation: CASSTRRGNEQYF. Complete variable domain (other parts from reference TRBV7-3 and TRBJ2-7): GAGVSQTPSNKVTEKGKYVELRCDPISGHTALYWYRQSLGQGPEFLIYFQGTGAADDSGLPNDRFFAVRPEGSVSTLKIQRTERGDSAVYLCASSTRRGNEQYFGPGTRLTVT.

The CDR3 DNA sequence: TGTGCCAGCAGCTTAGAAGGGACAGTTAGCAATCAGCCCCAGCATTTT. It yields the protein CASSLEGTVSNQPQHF. The genes are TRBV7-2 and TRBJ1-5; 7 nucleotides agree with TRBD1. CDR3 length: 16 amino acids. Trimming removed 1 base from V and 0 bases from J; junction bases left unmatched: 3. Germline CDR1 reads SGHTA; CDR2 reads FQGNSA.

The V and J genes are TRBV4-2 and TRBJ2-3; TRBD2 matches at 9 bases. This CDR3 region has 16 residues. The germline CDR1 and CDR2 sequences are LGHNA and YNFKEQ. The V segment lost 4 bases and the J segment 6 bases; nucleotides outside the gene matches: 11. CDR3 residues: CASSPLSRGGDDTQYF. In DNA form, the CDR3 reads TGTGCCAGCAGCCCTCTCTCGCGGGGGGGCGACGATACGCAGTATTTT.